The entry below describes one T cell receptor (beta chain). Its antigen remains unidentified. Researchers ran the PCR with 60 Vbeta and 13 Jbeta primers. Repertoires were generated with immunoSEQ multiplex PCR, while TCRdb's copy carries only in-frame clones and drops some. The sample carries under 200,000 clones, roughly 85% recorded once. This sample stems from a study of cytomegalovirus exposure and HLA in healthy donors. Study-level points and caveats: Versus the approximately 700-donor mean, an Asian-associated ancestry cluster reportedly showed fewer N-insertions in a later analysis. There were some public TCRs occurring in many donors, but most TCR sequences were rare.

Germline loops: CDR1 SNHLY, CDR2 FYNNEI. Trimming cost V 8 bases and J 1 base, with 23 bases left between them. There are 17 residues in the CDR3. Unrecorded immune exposures were likely, despite nominal health at sampling. V and J are TRBV2 and TRBJ1-1; no reliable D call. The receptor comes from a young man in good health and CMV-seronegative. Input material: PBMCs. CDR3 sequence reads: CASPNQDLAGRNTEAFF. CDR3 nucleotide sequence: TGTGCCAGCCCCAATCAGGACCTGGCTGGGAGGAACACTGAAGCTTTCTTT.